This T cell receptor (beta chain) was found in a study of T cells in Graves' hyperthyroidism and ophthalmopathy. Authors of the study amplified TCR beta CDR3 regions from RNA transcripts. With the HTBI primer set, the TCR CDR3 went through a first round of RT-PCR. TCRdb analysed the multiplex PCR reads with MiXCR anew, one entry per CDR3 protein. Altogether around 450,000 distinct CDR3 sequences are present, around 15% being singletons, with the ten largest covering 5.3%. This clonotype was seen many times. The antigen remains undetermined. The study, taken as a whole, reports: Ophthalmopathy and stable hyperthyroidism were told apart by a 13 V-J model.

CDR3 length: 15 residues. In germline, CDR1 is GTSNPN, CDR2 SVGIG (reference sequence). V lost 3 bases, J lost 6 bases, and 10 bases stayed unmatched. This sequence was found in a woman aged 18-29 years with Graves' hyperthyroidism. This rearrangement joins TRBV30 to TRBJ2-1; 8 bases match TRBD2. The sample was blood. CDR3 sequence: CAWRMGLGRGNEQFF. In DNA, the CDR3 is TGTGCCTGGAGGATGGGACTAGGAAGAGGCAATGAGCAGTTCTTC. The whole variable domain, remainder taken from reference TRBV30 and TRBJ2-1, is SQTIHQWPATLVQPVGSPLSLECTVEGTSNPNLYWYRQAAGRGLQLLFYSVGIGQISSEVPQNLSASRPQDRQFILSSKKLLLSDSGFYLCAWRMGLGRGNEQFFGPGTRLTVL.